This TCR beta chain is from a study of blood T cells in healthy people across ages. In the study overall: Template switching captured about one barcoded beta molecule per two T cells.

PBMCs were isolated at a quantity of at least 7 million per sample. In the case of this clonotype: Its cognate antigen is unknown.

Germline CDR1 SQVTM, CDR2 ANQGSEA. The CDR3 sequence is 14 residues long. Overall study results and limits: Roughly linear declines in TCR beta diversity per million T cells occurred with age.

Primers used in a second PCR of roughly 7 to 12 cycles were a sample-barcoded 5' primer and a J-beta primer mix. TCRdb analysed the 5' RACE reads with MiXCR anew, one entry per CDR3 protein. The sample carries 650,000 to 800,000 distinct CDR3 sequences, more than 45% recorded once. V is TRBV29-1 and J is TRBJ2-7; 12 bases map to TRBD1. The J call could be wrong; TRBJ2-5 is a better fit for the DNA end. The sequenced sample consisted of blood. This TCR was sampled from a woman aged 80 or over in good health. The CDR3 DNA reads TGCAGCTCCCGGGACAGGGGGCTGTCGGAGACCCAGTACTTC. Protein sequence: CSSRDRGLSETQYF.